The T cell receptor (beta chain) under discussion was sequenced for a study of shared clonotypes between healthy human individuals. This CDR3 has 12 amino acids. The germline V gene encodes CDR1 GTSNPN and CDR2 SVGIG (reference sequence). V gave up 3 bases and J gave up 5 bases, with 10 bases separating them. With respect to this clone: The antigen remains unidentified.

Whole-study results and caveats: Among non-shared clonotypes, generation probabilities were lower than among those shared by all four donors.

TCRdb's copy holds only in-frame clones and misses some; the assay was immunoSEQ multiplex PCR. The top ten clones hold over 0.12% of a sample with about 2.4 million clones, approximately 90% of them seen once. The sample comprised naive CD4+ T cells sorted from blood. Noted subset: CD45RA+ positively selected. The TCR comes from a young man in good health. V gene TRBV30 combines with J gene TRBJ1-1, with D unclear. CDR3 in DNA: TGTGCCTGGAGCCCCAGACTAACTGAAGCTTTCTTT. It yields the protein CAWSPRLTEAFF. The full variable domain, its missing parts supplied by reference TRBV30 and TRBJ1-1, is SQTIHQWPATLVQPVGSPLSLECTVEGTSNPNLYWYRQAAGRGLQLLFYSVGIGQISSEVPQNLSASRPQDRQFILSSKKLLLSDSGFYLCAWSPRLTEAFFGQGTRLTVV.